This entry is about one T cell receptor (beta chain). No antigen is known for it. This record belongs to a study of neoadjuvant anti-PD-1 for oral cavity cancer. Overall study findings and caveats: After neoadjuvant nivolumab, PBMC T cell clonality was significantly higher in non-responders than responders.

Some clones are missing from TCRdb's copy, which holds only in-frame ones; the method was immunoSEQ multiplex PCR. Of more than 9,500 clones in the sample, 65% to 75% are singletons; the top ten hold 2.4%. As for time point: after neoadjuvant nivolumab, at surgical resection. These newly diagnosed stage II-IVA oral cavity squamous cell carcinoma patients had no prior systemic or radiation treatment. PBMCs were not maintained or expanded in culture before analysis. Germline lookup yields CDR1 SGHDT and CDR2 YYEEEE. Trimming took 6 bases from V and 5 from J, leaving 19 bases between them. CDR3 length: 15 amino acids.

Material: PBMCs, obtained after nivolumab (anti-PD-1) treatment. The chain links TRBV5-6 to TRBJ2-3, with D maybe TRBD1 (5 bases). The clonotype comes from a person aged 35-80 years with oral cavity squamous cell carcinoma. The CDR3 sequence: CASTLGYRLVDTQYF. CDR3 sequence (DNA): TGTGCCAGCACCCTGGGGTACAGGCTGGTAGATACGCAGTATTTT.